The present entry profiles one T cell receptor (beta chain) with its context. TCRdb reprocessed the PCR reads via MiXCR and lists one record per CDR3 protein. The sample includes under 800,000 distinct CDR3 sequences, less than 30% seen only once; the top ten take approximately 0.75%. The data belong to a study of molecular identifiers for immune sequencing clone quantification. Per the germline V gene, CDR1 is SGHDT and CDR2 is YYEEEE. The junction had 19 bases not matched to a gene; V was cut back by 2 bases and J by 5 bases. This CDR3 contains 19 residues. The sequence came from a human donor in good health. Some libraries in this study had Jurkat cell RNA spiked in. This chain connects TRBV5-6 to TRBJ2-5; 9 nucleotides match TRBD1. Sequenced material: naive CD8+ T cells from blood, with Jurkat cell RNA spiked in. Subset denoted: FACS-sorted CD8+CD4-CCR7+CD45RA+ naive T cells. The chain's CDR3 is CASSFCARWDRDGGETQYF. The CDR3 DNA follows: TGTGCCAGCAGCTTTTGTGCCCGATGGGACAGGGACGGTGGGGAGACCCAGTACTTC.